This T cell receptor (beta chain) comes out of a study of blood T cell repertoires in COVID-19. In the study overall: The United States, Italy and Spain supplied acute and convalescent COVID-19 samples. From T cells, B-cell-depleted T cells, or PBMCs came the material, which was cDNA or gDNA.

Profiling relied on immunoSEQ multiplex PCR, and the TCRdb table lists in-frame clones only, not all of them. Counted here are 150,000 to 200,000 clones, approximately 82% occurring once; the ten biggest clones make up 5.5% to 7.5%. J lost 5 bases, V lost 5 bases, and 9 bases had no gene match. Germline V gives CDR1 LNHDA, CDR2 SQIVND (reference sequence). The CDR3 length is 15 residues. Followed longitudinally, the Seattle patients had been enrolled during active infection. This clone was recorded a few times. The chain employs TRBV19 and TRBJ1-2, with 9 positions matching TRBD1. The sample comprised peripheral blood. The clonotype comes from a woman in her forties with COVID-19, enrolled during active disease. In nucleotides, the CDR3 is TGTGCCAGTAGTTCACTGGACAGGGGAGGGTATGGCTACACCTTC. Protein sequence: CASSSLDRGGYGYTF. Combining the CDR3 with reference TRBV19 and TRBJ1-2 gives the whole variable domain DGGITQSPKYLFRKEGQNVTLSCEQNLNHDAMYWYRQDPGQGLRLIYYSQIVNDFQKGDIAEGYSVSREKKESFPLTVTSAQKNPTAFYLCASSSLDRGGYGYTFGSGTRLTVV.